What follows are 16 T cell receptor beta chains derived from one specimen sequenced in a study of blood T cell repertoires in COVID-19. The data were produced by immunoSEQ multiplex PCR, yet TCRdb's version contains in-frame clones alone and is incomplete. The table lists approximately 22,000 clones, nearly 75% of them singletons, with less than 20% in the top ten. Sequencing was performed on peripheral blood. Receptors were obtained from a human donor in a cohort sampled during active or convalescent COVID-19.

V gene TRBV30 combines with J gene TRBJ2-2, with D tentatively TRBD1 (5 bases). The CDR3 has 15 residues. The V and J ends lost 1 base and 3 bases respectively, with 12 bases between them. The V gene's germline CDR1 is GTSNPN and CDR2 SVGIG (reference sequence). The CDR3 sequence is CAWSGGRADTGELFF. Here the CDR3 DNA reads TGTGCCTGGAGTGGGGGCAGGGCTGACACCGGGGAGCTGTTTTTT.

The CDR3 is CATSGGDRGPKNIQYF. The DNA of the CDR3 is TGTGCCACCAGCGGTGGGGACAGGGGGCCCAAAAACATTCAGTACTTC. The V and J genes are TRBV15 and TRBJ2-4; 12 nucleotides agree with TRBD1. This CDR3 is built from 16 residues. J was trimmed by 2 bases and V by 5 bases; bases with no gene match: 4. Germline CDR1 reads LNHNV; CDR2 reads YYDKDF (reference sequence).

This clone was found a few times. This chain connects TRBV3-1 (or the pseudogene TRBV3-2) to TRBJ1-3; 7 bases are shared with TRBD1. V lost 7 bases, J lost 2 bases, and 5 bases stayed unmatched. Germline CDR1 LGHDT, CDR2 YNNKEL (reference sequence). The CDR3 is made up of 14 amino acids. The CDR3 spells CASNRQGTGNTIYF. CDR3 DNA sequence: TGTGCCAGCAACCGACAGGGCACTGGAAACACCATATATTTT.

This chain uses TRBV5-6 with TRBJ2-2; weak D call: TRBD2 (5 bases). The CDR3 contains 16 residues. Trimming removed 0 bases at V and 4 bases at J, with 13 bases between. The V gene's germline CDR1 is SGHDT and CDR2 YYEEEE. CDR3 in DNA: TGTGCCAGCAGCTTGGGAGGGCCGTGGGGCACCGGGGAGCTGTTTTTT. Translated, it gives CASSLGGPWGTGELFF.

The chain carries TRBV4-1 and TRBJ1-2; no reliable D call. The CDR3 is 15 residues long. V shed 2 bases and J shed 3 bases, with 13 bases lying between them. Germline V CDR1 and CDR2: MGHRA, YSYEKL. CDR3 bases: TGCGCCAGCAGCCAATCAGGAACTGCCCACTATGGCTACACCTTC. It codes for CASSQSGTAHYGYTF.

The chain's CDR3 is CASTKDRVWGTEAFF. CDR3 bases: TGCGCCAGCACCAAGGACAGGGTTTGGGGGACTGAAGCTTTCTTT. The V gene is TRBV5-1, the J gene TRBJ1-1; 8 nucleotides match TRBD1. The CDR3 is 15 amino acids. V gave up 6 bases and J gave up 5 bases; unmatched junction bases: 12. Germline assignment: CDR1 SGHRS and CDR2 YFSETQ.

The V and J genes are TRBV30 and TRBJ1-6; 8 bases fit TRBD1. The V gene end was trimmed by 4 bases and the J gene end by 5 bases; junction bases not matched to a gene: 7. The CDR3 spans 15 residues. From germline, CDR1 is GTSNPN and CDR2 SVGIG (reference sequence). CDR3 loop: CAWKGGTGDNSPLHF. For the CDR3, the DNA is TGTGCCTGGAAGGGTGGGACAGGCGATAATTCACCCCTCCACTTT.

The chain employs TRBV13 and TRBJ2-1, with D perhaps matching TRBD2 (5 bases). The CDR3 has 15 amino acids. V lost 0 bases and J lost 6, with 12 bases in between. Germline V gene data show CDR1 as PRHDT and CDR2 as FYEKMQ (reference sequence). CDR3 nucleotides: TGTGCCAGCAGCTTAGGCCTACAAGGGAGCAATGAGCAGTTCTTC. Its protein product is CASSLGLQGSNEQFF.

This sequence joins TRBV11-2 and TRBJ2-2; D not resolved. Per the germline V gene, CDR1 is SGHAT and CDR2 is FQNNGV. V lost 3 bases to trimming and J lost 6 bases, with 14 bases between them. The CDR3 runs to 15 residues. The CDR3 spells CASSFAASRSGELFF. CDR3 DNA: TGTGCCAGCAGCTTCGCGGCGAGTAGGTCCGGGGAGCTGTTTTTT.

The chain joins TRBV28 to TRBJ2-7, with a possible D match to TRBD1 (6 bases). CDR1 is MDHEN and CDR2 is SYDVKM in the germline V gene. V lost 8 bases and J 5 bases, leaving 19 bases between the germline ends. The CDR3 sequence is 14 residues long. CDR3 sequence: CASDDVTGSHEQYF. The CDR3 DNA reads TGTGCCAGCGACGATGTTACAGGGTCCCACGAGCAGTACTTC.

The chain recombines TRBV21-1 with TRBJ2-7; the DNA was not used to check the table's D call, TRBD1. TRBV21-1 is designated a pseudogene. The CDR3 sequence is 15 residues long. In DNA, the CDR3 is TGTGCCAGCAGCGAGAGGGACAGTAGGTTTACCGAGCAGTACGTC. Translation gives CASSERDSRFTEQYV.

The sample holds a few counts of this clone. This chain links TRBV30 with TRBJ2-2, with 9 bases fitting TRBD2. Germline assignment: CDR1 GTSNPN and CDR2 SVGIG (reference sequence). V trimming: 2 bases; J trimming: 5 bases; junction bases outside the gene matches: 9. CDR3 size: 16 residues. CDR3 sequence (DNA): TGTGCCTGGAGTAGCGGACTAGCGAAGAGGACCGGGGAGCTGTTTTTT. It translates to CAWSSGLAKRTGELFF.

Many counts were recorded for this clone. This sequence joins TRBV30 and TRBJ1-1; 7 bases line up with TRBD1. Germline trimming cut 2 bases from V and 9 bases from J; bases unmatched to any gene: 24. This CDR3 is 18 amino acids long. Germline lookup yields CDR1 GTSNPN and CDR2 SVGIG (reference sequence). The CDR3 DNA reads as TGTGCCTGGAGTCCTAAACAGGGGATGATAAGCCTTGGGTCCAAAGCTTTCTTT. Its protein is CAWSPKQGMISLGSKAFF.

The chain recombines TRBV28 with TRBJ2-7; TRBD2 might be the D (6 bases). The CDR3 loop spans 16 amino acids. Trimming removed 6 bases from V and 2 bases from J, with 20 bases in between. CDR1 is MDHEN, CDR2 SYDVKM, per germline. CDR3 region: CASSQPPTSRAYEQYF. In DNA form, the CDR3 reads TGTGCCAGCAGCCAACCCCCGACTAGTAGGGCCTACGAGCAGTACTTC.

This clone is classed as large. This chain uses TRBV30 with TRBJ2-7; no clear D. The CDR3 spans 13 residues. V lost 0 bases, J lost 3 bases, and 9 bases lay in between. Germline V gene sequence: CDR1 GTSNPN, CDR2 SVGIG (reference sequence). CDR3 residues: CAWSVAAVYEQYF. DNA for the CDR3: TGTGCCTGGAGTGTCGCGGCTGTCTACGAGCAGTACTTC. Variable domain in full (rest from reference TRBV30 and TRBJ2-7): SQTIHQWPATLVQPVGSPLSLECTVEGTSNPNLYWYRQAAGRGLQLLFYSVGIGQISSEVPQNLSASRPQDRQFILSSKKLLLSDSGFYLCAWSVAAVYEQYFGPGTRLTVT.

Only a few counts were recorded for this clone. The chain recombines TRBV29-1 with TRBJ1-2; TRBD1 matches 7 bases. After removal of 6 bases from V and 3 bases from J, the junction contained 25 bases not matched to a gene. CDR3 length equals 19 residues. In germline, CDR1 is SQVTM, CDR2 ANQGSEA. Here the CDR3 DNA reads TGCAGCGTCCATGGTCCGGACAGGAGGGGGATGACAGGCTACTATGGCTACACCTTC. It is translated as CSVHGPDRRGMTGYYGYTF. The whole variable domain, remainder taken from reference TRBV29-1 and TRBJ1-2, is SAVISQKPSRDICQRGTSLTIQCQVDSQVTMMFWYRQQPGQSLTLIATANQGSEATYESGFVIDKFPISRPNLTFSTLTVSNMSPEDSSIYLCSVHGPDRRGMTGYYGYTFGSGTRLTVV.